This T cell receptor (beta chain) was recorded in a study of control samples from healthy donors and cancer patients. TCRdb keeps only in-frame clones here, not all; method: immunoSEQ multiplex PCR. Of 100,000 to 150,000 clones listed, about nine tenths are singletons. With V trimmed by 1 base and J by 3 bases, 4 bases remained unmatched. The CDR3 runs 16 residues. CDR1 SNHLY and CDR2 FYNNEI come from the germline V gene. The chain links TRBV2 to TRBJ2-3; 10 bases fit TRBD1. The sequenced material came from PBMCs. The sequence came from a man aged 50 to 59 with head and neck cancer. The CDR3 nucleotides are TGTGCCAGCAGTGAAGGCGGACAGGGGGGTACAGATACGCAGTATTTT. Protein sequence: CASSEGGQGGTDTQYF.